The 22 T cell receptor beta chains listed next were all sequenced from one sample in a study of T cells after yellow fever vaccination. One entry per CDR3 protein, called by TCRdb with MiXCR from the 5' RACE reads. The data show roughly 330,000 distinct CDR3 sequences, about 4% seen once. The specimen comprised PBMCs, sampled 5 days after the yellow fever booster vaccination. These receptors all come from a man aged 18 to 30 who received the YFV17D yellow fever vaccine.

Only a few counts were recorded for this clonotype. V is TRBV11-3 and J is TRBJ1-6; D unresolved. Germline CDR1 is SGHNT and CDR2 is YENEEA. V was shortened by 1 base and J by 8 bases, with 6 bases between the two germline ends. The CDR3 totals 13 residues. DNA for the CDR3: TGTGCCAGCAGCTTAGTTCGGGATTCACCCCTCCACTTT. It yields the protein CASSLVRDSPLHF.

This clonotype was seen at least ten times. The chain couples TRBV28 to TRBJ2-1, with D perhaps assigned TRBD1 or TRBD2 (5 bases each). The germline V and J ends were trimmed by 4 bases and 0 bases, with 16 bases remaining between them. The CDR3 consists of 17 residues. Germline CDR1 MDHEN, CDR2 SYDVKM. CDR3 region: CASSSSGTRRSYNEQFF. Written as DNA, the CDR3 is TGTGCCAGCAGTTCCTCCGGGACCAGGCGCTCCTACAATGAGCAGTTCTTC.

The CDR3 reads CASSQEPGQDASLHF. Written as DNA, the CDR3 is TGCGCCAGCAGCCAAGAACCGGGACAGGACGCATCCCTCCACTTT. V usage is TRBV4-3 and J usage is TRBJ1-6, with TRBD1 matching over 8 bases. CDR3 size: 15 residues. Germline loops: CDR1 LGHNA, CDR2 YSLEER. Germline trimming cut 0 bases from V and 14 bases from J; bases unmatched to any gene: 9.

This clonotype was found a few times. The chain is built from TRBV29-1 and TRBJ1-5; 7 bases are a match to TRBD1. With 1 base clipped from V and 5 bases from J, the junction kept 5 bases outside the gene matches. Per the germline V gene, CDR1 is SQVTM and CDR2 is ANQGSEA. This CDR3 region has 14 residues. CDR3 nucleotide sequence: TGCAGCGTTGAAGTAGGAGGGGGCGATCAGCCCCAGCATTTT. Translating gives CSVEVGGGDQPQHF. The full variable domain, in which reference TRBV29-1 and TRBJ1-5 provide the parts outside the CDR3, is SAVISQKPSRDICQRGTSLTIQCQVDSQVTMMFWYRQQPGQSLTLIATANQGSEATYESGFVIDKFPISRPNLTFSTLTVSNMSPEDSSIYLCSVEVGGGDQPQHFGDGTRLSIL.

V is TRBV6-6 and J is TRBJ1-6; D is unclear. In germline, CDR1 is MNHNY, CDR2 SVGAGI (reference sequence). Trimming stripped 6 bases from V and 3 bases from J, with 18 bases between. This CDR3 spans 17 amino acids. CDR3 residues: CASSRRKDLIYNSPLHF. CDR3 coding DNA: TGTGCCAGCAGCCGCAGGAAGGACCTCATCTATAATTCACCCCTCCACTTT.

The chain combines TRBV10-1 with TRBJ2-7; either TRBD1 or TRBD2 may supply D (5 bases each). CDR1 WNHNN and CDR2 SYGVQD come from the germline V gene (reference sequence). Trimming removed 10 bases from V and 5 bases from J, with 27 bases in between. The CDR3 extends over 16 amino acids. The CDR3, as DNA: TGCGCCAATCGTTTGGGGACCCCCCGTTTGGTCGACGAGCAGTACGTC. This gives the protein CANRLGTPRLVDEQYV.

Concerning this clonotype itself: Possible read error: a much larger clone is one base away. This chain connects TRBV20-1 to TRBJ1-1, with D possibly TRBD1 on 6 matching bases. Germline loops: CDR1 DFQATT, CDR2 SNEGSKA (reference sequence). CDR3 length equals 14 residues. CDR3 sequence (DNA): TGCAGTGCCCCAGTGGGGAAAGGGGACACTGGAGCTTTCTTT. Protein sequence: CSAPVGKGDTGAFF.

The gene calls are TRBV6-5 and TRBJ1-4, with 9 bases matching TRBD1. This CDR3 has 13 residues. The germline V gene has CDR1 MNHEY and CDR2 SVGAGI. Losses at the gene ends were 6 bases for V and 8 bases for J; bases not matched to a gene: 4. This CDR3 is CASSSGQGEKLFF. In nucleotides, the CDR3 is TGTGCCAGCAGCTCCGGACAGGGGGAAAAACTGTTTTTT.

There are a few counts of this clonotype. The chain employs TRBV7-4 and TRBJ1-2; D uncertain. This CDR3 has 14 amino acids. From germline, CDR1 is SGHVT and CDR2 SQSDAQ. With 5 bases removed from V and 4 bases from J, the gap between germline ends came to 14 bases. CDR3 coding DNA: TGTGCCAGCAGCCTCGATCGACGGATCTATGGCTACACCTTC. Translation gives CASSLDRRIYGYTF.

The CDR3 is CASTDGPYGYTF. The CDR3 DNA is TGCGCCAGTACCGACGGACCCTATGGCTACACCTTC. V gene TRBV4-1 combines with J gene TRBJ1-2; D remains ambiguous. The CDR3 loop spans 12 amino acids. The V gene lost 9 bases and the J gene lost 4 bases, with 12 bases spanning the gap. CDR1 MGHRA and CDR2 YSYEKL come from the germline V gene.

This chain links TRBV4-3 with TRBJ1-2; D uncertain. Per germline, CDR1 LGHNA and CDR2 YSLEER. CDR3 length: 13 amino acids. V was pared by 6 bases and J by 8 bases, with 16 bases between. DNA of the CDR3: TGCGCCAGCAGTCCCTGGGTGGGATCCGGCTACACCTTC. This gives the protein CASSPWVGSGYTF.

This clonotype was observed at least ten times. The genes are TRBV7-8 and TRBJ1-5; TRBD1 is a possible D gene (5 bases). The CDR3 sequence is 15 residues long. Trimming removed 2 bases at V and 8 bases at J, with 16 bases between. CDR1 and CDR2 (germline): SGHVS, FQNEAQ. The DNA for the CDR3 is TGTGCCAGCAGCTTATCGGGGGGAGGGTGGAAGCCCCAGCATTTT. Protein: CASSLSGGGWKPQHF.

As regards this clonotype: Sequence at one end of the junction differs from germline and may be a read error. This rearrangement joins TRBV7-7 to TRBJ2-5; D is ambiguous. This CDR3 has 14 residues. Per germline, CDR1 SSHAT and CDR2 FNYEAQ (reference sequence). The CDR3, as DNA: TGTGCTAGCAGCTTTTCACCGCGACAAGAGACCCAGTACTTC. It codes for CASSFSPRQETQYF.

This clonotype has a count of ten or more. The rearrangement links TRBV28 to TRBJ2-1; 11 nucleotides match TRBD2. CDR3 size: 14 residues. CDR1 is MDHEN and CDR2 is SYDVKM in the germline V gene. Unmatched junction bases numbered 13, after V lost 6 bases and J lost 15 bases. The CDR3 DNA is TGTGCCAGCAGCCCCCCTCAACTAGCGGGGGTGGTGTTCTTC. Protein: CASSPPQLAGVVFF.

This clonotype was counted many times. V usage is TRBV2 and J usage is TRBJ2-1; D not certain. CDR1 and CDR2 (germline): SNHLY, FYNNEI. This CDR3 region has 12 residues. Trimming took 1 base from V and 7 from J, leaving 5 bases between them. The CDR3 reads CASSEDANEQFF. The CDR3 DNA reads as TGTGCCAGCAGTGAAGACGCTAATGAGCAGTTCTTC.

This clonotype turned up a few times. The chain carries TRBV24-1 and TRBJ2-1, with 13 bases that match TRBD2. Per germline, CDR1 KGHDR and CDR2 SFDVKD. With V trimmed by 5 bases and J by 8 bases, 8 bases remained unmatched. This CDR3 region has 16 residues. The CDR3 sequence: CATSATSGGAYYEQFF. The CDR3 nucleotides read TGTGCCACCAGTGCTACTAGCGGGGGGGCCTATTATGAGCAGTTCTTC.

The J gene is TRBJ2-7, the V gene TRBV21-1. TRBV21-1 is a listed pseudogene. CDR3 length: 9 residues. In nucleotides, the CDR3 is TGTGCCAGCAACCTACGACAGGGCTTC. This codes for CASNLRQGF.

The sample holds many counts of this clonotype. The chain combines TRBV7-2 with TRBJ2-1; 7 positions agree with TRBD2. V gave up 1 base and J gave up 8 bases; unmatched junction bases: 11. The CDR3 is made up of 16 amino acids. Germline V gene sequence: CDR1 SGHTA, CDR2 FQGNSA. Written as DNA, the CDR3 is TGTGCCAGCAGCTTAGTTCTCCAGCGGGGTGGGTATGAGCAGTTCTTC. It specifies CASSLVLQRGGYEQFF.

This clonotype was detected ten times or more. J is TRBJ2-3 and V is TRBV7-2; 7 bases agree with TRBD2. V lost 11 bases, J lost 2 bases, and 10 bases stayed unmatched. CDR1 and CDR2 from the germline V gene are SGHTA and FQGNSA. The CDR3 covers 14 residues. The CDR3 sequence is CAGGGLDPTDTQYF. Written as DNA, the CDR3 is TGTGCCGGGGGAGGGTTGGACCCCACAGATACGCAGTATTTT.

Ten or more counts support this clonotype. This chain uses TRBV18 with TRBJ2-7; possibly TRBD1 or TRBD2 for D (5 bases each). Per germline, CDR1 KGHSH and CDR2 LQKENI. The V and J ends lost 3 bases and 1 base respectively, with 10 bases between them. The CDR3 is 14 amino acids. CDR3 in amino acids: CASSPGTFSYEQYV. The CDR3 bases are TGTGCCAGCTCACCGGGGACCTTTTCCTACGAGCAGTACGTC.

The CDR3 DNA reads TGTGCCAGCAGCGCCTCCCGGACAGGAGGGACAGATACGCAGTATTTT. It encodes CASSASRTGGTDTQYF. V is TRBV7-2 and J is TRBJ2-3, with a tentative D call TRBD1 (7 bases). Germline-derived CDR1 and CDR2 are SGHTA and FQGNSA. CDR3 length: 16 residues. V dropped 5 bases and J dropped 3 bases, with 18 bases sitting between them.

The chain uses TRBV20-1 and TRBJ2-1; no clear D. The CDR3 covers 12 residues. Trimming pared 6 bases from V and 8 bases from J, leaving 14 bases between. Germline CDR1 DFQATT, CDR2 SNEGSKA (reference sequence). The CDR3: CSAVDRTDEQFF. The CDR3 DNA is TGCAGTGCCGTTGACCGGACGGATGAGCAGTTCTTC.